The present T cell receptor (beta chain) was sequenced within a study of T-cell memory formation after mild COVID-19 (TCRdb year 2021). Looking at the study overall: TCR sequence clusters from the two donors were found to be largely donor specific. Longitudinal TCRalpha and TCRbeta repertoire sequencing tracked T-cell clones expanding and contracting after mild COVID-19 in two donors. The cohort comprised two young, previously healthy adult volunteers, one female and one male. Study-wide findings and limitations: Clones that contracted from day 15 to 85 showed balanced CD4/CD8 phenotypes, whereas a second wave of clones that expanded from day 15 to 37 leaned towards CD4+. Some responding clones were found in pre-infection memory, which suggests that pre-existing cross-reactive memory T cells took part in the SARS-CoV-2 response. Only a couple of mild cases were covered in the study, and larger cohorts including severe cases with pre-infection samples were considered necessary. Contracting CD4+ clones turned up mainly in the CM and EM memory subsets, whereas EMRA was where CD8+ clones were enriched. SARS-CoV-2 specificity of the second-wave clones peaking on day 37 was not confirmed.

PBMCs were isolated by Ficoll-Paque density gradient centrifugation. Sequencing took place on an Illumina NovaSeq 6000. Using 5'RACE with constant-segment primers, TCRalpha and TCRbeta cDNA libraries were constructed, with sample barcodes and unique molecular identifiers added in the process. Trizol reagent was used to extract RNA from every sample. Libraries were amplified in two PCR steps, with a second sample barcode and Illumina TruSeq adapters added in the second step. Sequencing of libraries was performed on an Illumina NovaSeq with 2 x 150 bp paired-end reads. Per the source publication's procedure: Demultiplexing of reads and collapsing into UMI-guided consensus sequences were performed with migec v1.2.7. Using mixcr v2.1.11, the UMI consensuses were aligned to TRA and TRB V and J templates and assembled into clonotypes. Clonotypes were classified as expanded or contracted when called significant by both edgeR and NoisET, with noise models trained on biological replicates. For edgeR calls, the cutoffs were a false discovery rate-adjusted p below 0.01 and a log2 fold-change threshold of 1. PCA with hierarchical clustering of max-normalized trajectories of the 1000 most abundant clonotypes was used as exploratory dynamics analysis. Separately sequenced CD4+ and CD8+ repertoires were used to assign a CD4 or CD8 phenotype to each responding clone. TCRdb took the public reads, trimmed them with fastp at Q25, ran MiXCR for clone calling and kept in-frame beta chains. Every entry covers one CDR3 protein and lists the most common genes and DNA from its rows. Clone size and V and J calls follow TCRdb, not the original study. Across this sample there are 92,000 or so distinct CDR3 sequences, with over 13% seen only once. In total, the top ten clones hold roughly two fifths of the sample.

Ten or more counts support this clonotype. Which antigen it targets is not known. No much larger clonotype is one base removed from it; base qualities were not supplied. Sequencing input: PBMCs or a T cell subset sorted from them (not recorded which). The sequence came from a man between 18 and 29 years old who had mild COVID-19 (a few samples of this study predate the infection). The sample titles of this study are shuffled in the database, so cell type and time point are left out; the donor was told from shared clones.

The CDR3 amino acid sequence is: CASSTTKTGDLYNEQFF. Read as DNA, the sequence is TGTGCCAGCAGCACAACTAAGACAGGGGATCTCTACAATGAGCAGTTCTTC. The chain joins TRBV7-9 to TRBJ2-1; 8 bases in the junction line up with TRBD1. V is trimmed back by 5 bases and J by 3 bases, and the junction contains 12 bases that no gene match accounts for. The CDR3 starts with the cysteine, ends with the phenylalanine, and has 17 residues. Only the CDR3 DNA is retained, 51 bases long and in frame from the first base. Via the germline V gene (reference sequence), CDR1 is SEHNR and CDR2 FQNEAQ.